The TCR beta chain under discussion was sequenced for a study of T cell changes during pregnancy in multiple sclerosis. Looked up from germline, CDR1 is SGHKS and CDR2 is YYEKEE (reference sequence). Trimming cost V 0 bases and J 7 bases, with 13 bases left between them. The CDR3 totals 15 residues. The assay was immunoSEQ multiplex PCR, and TCRdb's table has in-frame clones only and misses some. The sample includes about 36,000 clones, about 90% seen only once; the top ten take approximately 0.5%. The sequence came from a female donor with multiple sclerosis, enrolled in a pregnancy study. Sequencing used CD4+ T cells from peripheral blood mononuclear cells, obtained after pregnancy. This chain connects TRBV5-5 to TRBJ1-4, with D perhaps matching TRBD1 (6 bases). The chain's CDR3 is CASSLATAGAEKLFF. CDR3 nucleotide sequence: TGTGCCAGCAGCTTGGCCACGGCAGGGGCTGAAAAACTGTTTTTT.